The clone carrying this T cell receptor beta chain was counted ten times or more. The target antigen is unknown. From the germline J gene comes the end of the CDR3, since the read stops 3 residues before it. Trimming removed 4 bases from V and 0 bases from J, with 3 bases in between. The length of the CDR3 is 11 residues. CDR1 DFQATT and CDR2 SNEGSKA come from the germline V gene (reference sequence). Equal genomic DNA amounts from CVID and control samples were sequenced. Sequenced by immunoSEQ multiplex PCR; TCRdb stores in-frame clones only, minus some. This repertoire holds approximately 37,000 clones, and none appear only once. This sample was taken from a study of T cell clonality in common variable immunodeficiency. Study results and caveats: Links between repertoire features and CVID complications were heterogeneity-limited. CVID subjects shared fewer TCRbeta clones than healthy controls did.

Sequenced input: peripheral blood mononuclear cells. The clonotype comes from a person aged 18-70 years in good health. The chain recombines TRBV20-1 with TRBJ2-5; no reliable D call. The DNA read from the CDR3 is TGCAGTGCTACCAACCAAGAGACC. The encoded protein is CSATNQET. The whole CDR3 sequence is CSATNQETQYF.